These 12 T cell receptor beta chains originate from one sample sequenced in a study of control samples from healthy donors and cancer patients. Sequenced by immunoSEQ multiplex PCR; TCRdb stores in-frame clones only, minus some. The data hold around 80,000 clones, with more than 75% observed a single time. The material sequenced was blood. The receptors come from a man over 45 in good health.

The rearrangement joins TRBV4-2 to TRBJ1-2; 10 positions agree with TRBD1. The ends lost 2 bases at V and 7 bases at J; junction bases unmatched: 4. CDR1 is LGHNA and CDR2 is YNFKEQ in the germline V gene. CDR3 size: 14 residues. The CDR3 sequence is CASSQTGTGVGYTF. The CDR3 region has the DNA TGTGCCAGCAGCCAAACCGGGACAGGGGTTGGCTACACCTTC.

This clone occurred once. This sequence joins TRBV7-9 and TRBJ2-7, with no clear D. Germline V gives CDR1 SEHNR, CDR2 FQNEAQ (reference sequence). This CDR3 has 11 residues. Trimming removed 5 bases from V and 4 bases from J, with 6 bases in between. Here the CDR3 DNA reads TGTGCCAGCAGCCCCCTGTACGAGCAGTACTTC. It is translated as CASSPLYEQYF.

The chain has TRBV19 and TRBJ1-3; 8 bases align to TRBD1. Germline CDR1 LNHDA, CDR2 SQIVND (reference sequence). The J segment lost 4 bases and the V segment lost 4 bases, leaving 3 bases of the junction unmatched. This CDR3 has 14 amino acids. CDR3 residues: CASSRGQGGNTIYF. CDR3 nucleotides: TGTGCCAGTAGTAGAGGACAGGGCGGAAACACCATATATTTT. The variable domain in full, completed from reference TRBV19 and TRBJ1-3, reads DGGITQSPKYLFRKEGQNVTLSCEQNLNHDAMYWYRQDPGQGLRLIYYSQIVNDFQKGDIAEGYSVSREKKESFPLTVTSAQKNPTAFYLCASSRGQGGNTIYFGEGSWLTVV.

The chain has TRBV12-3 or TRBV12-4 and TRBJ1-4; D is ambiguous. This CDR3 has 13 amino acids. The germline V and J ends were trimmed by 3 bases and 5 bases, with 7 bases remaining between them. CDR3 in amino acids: CASSLDGNEKLFF. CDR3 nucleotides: TGTGCCAGCAGTTTGGACGGGAATGAAAAACTGTTTTTT.

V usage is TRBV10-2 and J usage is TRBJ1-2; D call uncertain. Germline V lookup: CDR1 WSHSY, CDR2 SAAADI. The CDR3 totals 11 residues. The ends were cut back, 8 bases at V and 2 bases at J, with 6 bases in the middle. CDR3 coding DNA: TGCGCCAGCGGCGAAAACTATGGCTACACCTTC. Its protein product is CASGENYGYTF.

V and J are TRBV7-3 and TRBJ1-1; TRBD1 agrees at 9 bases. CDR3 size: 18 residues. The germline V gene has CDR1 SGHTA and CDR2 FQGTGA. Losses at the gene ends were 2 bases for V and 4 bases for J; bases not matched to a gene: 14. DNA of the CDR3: TGTGCCAGCAGCTTAGACGGGGTACAGGGGGCGCGAGGCACTGAAGCTTTCTTT. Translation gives CASSLDGVQGARGTEAFF.

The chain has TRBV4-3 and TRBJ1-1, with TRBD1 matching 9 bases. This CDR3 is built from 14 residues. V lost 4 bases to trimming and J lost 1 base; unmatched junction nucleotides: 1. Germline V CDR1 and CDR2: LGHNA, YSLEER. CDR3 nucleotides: TGCGCCAGCAGCCCGGGACAGGGGAACACTGAAGCTTTCTTT. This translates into CASSPGQGNTEAFF.

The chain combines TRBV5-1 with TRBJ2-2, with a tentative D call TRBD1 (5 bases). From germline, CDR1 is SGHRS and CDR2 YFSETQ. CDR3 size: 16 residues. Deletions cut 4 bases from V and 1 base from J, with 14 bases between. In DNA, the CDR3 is TGCGCCAGCAGCACACTGGGGCAGGGGAACACCGGGGAGCTGTTTTTT. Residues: CASSTLGQGNTGELFF. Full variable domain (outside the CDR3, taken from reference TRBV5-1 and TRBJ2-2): KAGVTQTPRYLIKTRGQQVTLSCSPISGHRSVSWYQQTPGQGLQFLFEYFSETQRNKGNFPGRFSGRQFSNSRSEMNVSTLELGDSALYLCASSTLGQGNTGELFFGEGSRLTVL.

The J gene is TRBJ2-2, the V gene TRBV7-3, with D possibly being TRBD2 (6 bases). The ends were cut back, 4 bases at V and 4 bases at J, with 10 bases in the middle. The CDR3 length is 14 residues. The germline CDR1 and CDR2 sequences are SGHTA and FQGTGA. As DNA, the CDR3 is TGTGCCAGCAGCTCCGGCGGGACCACCGGGGAGCTGTTTTTT. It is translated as CASSSGGTTGELFF.

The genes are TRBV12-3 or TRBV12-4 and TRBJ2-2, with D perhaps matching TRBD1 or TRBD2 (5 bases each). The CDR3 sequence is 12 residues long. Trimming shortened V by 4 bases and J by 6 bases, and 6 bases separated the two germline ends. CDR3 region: CASSWDAGELFF. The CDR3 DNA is TGTGCCAGCAGTTGGGACGCCGGGGAGCTGTTTTTT.

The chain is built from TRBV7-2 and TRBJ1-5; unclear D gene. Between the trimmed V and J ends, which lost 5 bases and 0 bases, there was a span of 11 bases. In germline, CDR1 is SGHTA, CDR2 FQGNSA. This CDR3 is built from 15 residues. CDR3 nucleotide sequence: TGTGCCAGCAGCCTAAGCGGTTATAGCAATCAGCCCCAGCATTTT. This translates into CASSLSGYSNQPQHF.

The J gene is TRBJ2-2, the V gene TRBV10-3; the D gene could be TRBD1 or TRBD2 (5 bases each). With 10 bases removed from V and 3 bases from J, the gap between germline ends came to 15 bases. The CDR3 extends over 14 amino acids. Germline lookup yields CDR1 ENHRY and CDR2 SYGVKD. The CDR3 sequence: CASSGRTDTGELFF. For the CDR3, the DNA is TGTGCCAGCTCAGGGAGAACGGACACCGGGGAGCTGTTTTTT.